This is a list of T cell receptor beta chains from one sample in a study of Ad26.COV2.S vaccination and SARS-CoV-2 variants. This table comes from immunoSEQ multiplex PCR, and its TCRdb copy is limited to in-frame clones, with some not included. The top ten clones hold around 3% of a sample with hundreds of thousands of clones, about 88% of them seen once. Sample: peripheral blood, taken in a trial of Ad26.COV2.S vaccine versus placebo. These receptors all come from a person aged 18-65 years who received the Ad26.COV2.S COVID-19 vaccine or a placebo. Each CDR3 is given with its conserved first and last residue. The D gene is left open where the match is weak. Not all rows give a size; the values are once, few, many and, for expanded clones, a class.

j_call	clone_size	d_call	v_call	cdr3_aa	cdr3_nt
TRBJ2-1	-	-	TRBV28	CASSLPRGAYNEQFF	TGTGCCAGCAGTTTACCCCGGGGTGCCTACAATGAGCAGTTCTTC
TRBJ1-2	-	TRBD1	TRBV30	CAWSVQGHGYTF	TGTGCCTGGAGTGTACAGGGGCATGGCTACACCTTC
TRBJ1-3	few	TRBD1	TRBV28	CASSEPPGQGIMTGNTIYF	TGTGCCAGCAGTGAGCCCCCGGGACAGGGGATCATGACTGGAAACACCATATATTTT
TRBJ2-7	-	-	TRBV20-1	CSASLGKYEQYF	TGCAGTGCTAGTTTGGGAAAGTACGAGCAGTACTTC
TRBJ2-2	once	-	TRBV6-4	CASSLHPGIAGELFF	TGTGCCAGCAGTTTACATCCCGGGATCGCCGGGGAGCTGTTTTTT
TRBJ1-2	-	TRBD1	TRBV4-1	CASSQEGIGGASNYGYTF	TGCGCCAGCAGCCAAGAGGGTATAGGGGGCGCGTCTAACTATGGCTACACCTTC
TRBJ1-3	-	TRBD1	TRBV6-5	CASTNRGSGNTIYF	TGTGCCAGCACCAACAGGGGATCTGGAAACACCATATATTTT
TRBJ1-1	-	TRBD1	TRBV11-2	CASSLDRGGRGAFF	TGTGCCAGCAGCTTAGATCGAGGGGGCCGGGGGGCTTTCTTT
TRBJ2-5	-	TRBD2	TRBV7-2	CASSLVASGGPIVETQYF	TGTGCCAGCAGCTTAGTGGCTAGCGGGGGACCTATCGTAGAGACCCAGTACTTC
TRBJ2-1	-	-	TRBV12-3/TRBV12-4	CASSQDNEQFF	TGTGCCAGCAGTCAGGACAATGAGCAGTTCTTC
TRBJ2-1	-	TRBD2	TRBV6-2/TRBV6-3	CASSYGLAGTYNEQFF	TGTGCCAGCAGTTATGGTCTAGCGGGGACCTACAATGAGCAGTTCTTC
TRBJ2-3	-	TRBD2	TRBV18	CASSPIAGLTTDTQYF	TGTGCCAGCTCACCCATAGCGGGACTAACCACAGATACGCAGTATTTT
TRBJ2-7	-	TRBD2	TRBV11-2	CASSPGRGGLNYEQYF	TGTGCCAGCAGCCCTGGGCGGGGGGGACTCAACTACGAGCAGTACTTC
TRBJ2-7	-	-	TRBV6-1	CASSERRVVQYF	TGTGCCAGCAGTGAACGGAGGGTGGTGCAGTACTTC
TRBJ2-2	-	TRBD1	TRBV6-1	CASSERPTGGSNTGELFF	TGTGCCAGCAGTGAAAGGCCCACAGGGGGCTCGAACACCGGGGAGCTGTTTTTT
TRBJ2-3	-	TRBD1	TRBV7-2	CASSLVGGSEARYF	TGTGCCAGCAGCTTAGTAGGGGGCAGCGAGGCAAGGTATTTT
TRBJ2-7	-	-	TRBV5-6	CASSLVWAWAAGKPYEQYF	TGTGCCAGCAGCTTAGTATGGGCCTGGGCGGCGGGAAAGCCCTACGAGCAGTACTTC
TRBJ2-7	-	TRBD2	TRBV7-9	CASSYQSGSRAYEQYF	TGTGCCAGCAGCTACCAAAGCGGGAGTCGAGCCTACGAGCAGTACTTC
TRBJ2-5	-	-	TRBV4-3	CASSHQVLETQYF	TGCGCCAGCAGCCACCAGGTCCTGGAGACCCAGTACTTC
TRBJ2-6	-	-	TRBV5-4	CASSPTASSGANVLTF	TGTGCCAGCAGCCCGACGGCCAGCTCTGGGGCCAACGTCCTGACTTTC
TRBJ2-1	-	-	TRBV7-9	CASSPPSFEQFF	TGTGCCAGCAGTCCCCCCAGCTTTGAGCAGTTCTTC